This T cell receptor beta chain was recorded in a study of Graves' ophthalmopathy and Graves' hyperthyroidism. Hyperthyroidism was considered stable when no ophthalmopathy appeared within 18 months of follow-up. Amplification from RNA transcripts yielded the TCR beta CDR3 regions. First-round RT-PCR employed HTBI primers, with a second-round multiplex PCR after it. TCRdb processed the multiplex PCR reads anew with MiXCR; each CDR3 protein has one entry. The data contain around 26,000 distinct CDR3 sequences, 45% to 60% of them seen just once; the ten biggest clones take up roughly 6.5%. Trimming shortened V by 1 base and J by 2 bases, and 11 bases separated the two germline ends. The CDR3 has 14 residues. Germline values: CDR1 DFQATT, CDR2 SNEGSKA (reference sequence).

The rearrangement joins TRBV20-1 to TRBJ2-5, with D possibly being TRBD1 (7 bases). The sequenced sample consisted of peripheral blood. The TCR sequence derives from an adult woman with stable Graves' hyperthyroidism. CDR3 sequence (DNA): TGCAGTGCTAGAGCAGGGGGGAATCAAGAGACCCAGTACTTC. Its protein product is CSARAGGNQETQYF.